This T cell receptor (beta chain) was sequenced during a study of cytomegalovirus exposure and HLA in healthy donors. Note on this clone: Its specificity is not known.

Study results and limitations: A later analysis associated some 18,000 TCR beta sequences with HLA alleles at a 0.05 false discovery rate. It was reported that the classifier diagnosed cytomegalovirus status with high specificity and sensitivity in both the original and validation cohorts. Data from an earlier analysis indicated that most TCR beta V segments were productive either about 90% or about 30% of the time.

Participants comprised healthy donors of bone marrow. CDR1 LNHDA and CDR2 SQIVND come from the germline V gene (reference sequence). The length of the CDR3 is 14 residues. Trimming left V 1 base short and J 6 bases short, with 10 bases between. The study ran its PCR with 60 Vbeta and 13 Jbeta primers. Clones were sequenced by immunoSEQ multiplex PCR, and TCRdb holds only the in-frame ones, with some missing. This sample carries 79,000 or so clones, 73% of them seen once, and the ten largest clones take roughly 15%. J is TRBJ1-5 and V is TRBV19; D gene uncertain. The TCR was taken from a middle-aged woman in good health and CMV-seropositive. Sequenced material: PBMCs. The CDR3 region is CASSIVLSGQPQHF. The CDR3 DNA follows: TGTGCCAGTAGTATAGTTCTTTCCGGTCAGCCCCAGCATTTT.